This TCR beta chain was sequenced during a study of blood T cell repertoires in COVID-19. Study at large: Italy, Spain and the United States were the sources of the convalescent and acute COVID-19 samples. From T cells, B-cell-depleted T cells, or PBMCs came the material, which was cDNA or gDNA.

Original methodology: Reference gene primer amplification gave estimated nucleated cell counts. Measured with immunoSEQ multiplex PCR; TCRdb has only the in-frame clones, and not every one. The V and J calls and clone size are taken from that table; D and trimming were inferred from the DNA. The data show around 160,000 clones, 85% seen once. Sample: peripheral blood. The origin of this receptor is a woman between 35 and 50 years old with active or convalescent COVID-19.

The CDR3 DNA is TGTGCCAGCAGTTACTCGAGAGGGGGCAGCTACGAGCAGTACTTC. This translates into CASSYSRGGSYEQYF. V usage is TRBV6-2 or TRBV6-3 and J usage is TRBJ2-7, with TRBD1 identical over 7 bases. J gave up 3 bases and V 0 bases, and 5 bases lay outside the gene matches. Germline CDR1 is MNHEY and CDR2 is SVGEGT. The CDR3 is 15 amino acids.